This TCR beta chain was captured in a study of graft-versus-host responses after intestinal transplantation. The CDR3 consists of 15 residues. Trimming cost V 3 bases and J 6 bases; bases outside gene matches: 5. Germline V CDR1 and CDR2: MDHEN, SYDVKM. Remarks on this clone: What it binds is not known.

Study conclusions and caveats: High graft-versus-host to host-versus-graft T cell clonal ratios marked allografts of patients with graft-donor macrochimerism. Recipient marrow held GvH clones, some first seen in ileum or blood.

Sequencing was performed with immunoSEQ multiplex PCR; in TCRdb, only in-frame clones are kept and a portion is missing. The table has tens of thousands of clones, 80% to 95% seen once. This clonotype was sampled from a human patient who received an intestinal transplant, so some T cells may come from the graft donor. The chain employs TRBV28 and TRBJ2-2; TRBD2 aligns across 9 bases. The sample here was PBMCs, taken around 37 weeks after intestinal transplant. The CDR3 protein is CASSFPSGAAGELFF. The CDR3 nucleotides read TGTGCCAGCAGTTTCCCTAGCGGGGCGGCCGGGGAGCTGTTTTTT.